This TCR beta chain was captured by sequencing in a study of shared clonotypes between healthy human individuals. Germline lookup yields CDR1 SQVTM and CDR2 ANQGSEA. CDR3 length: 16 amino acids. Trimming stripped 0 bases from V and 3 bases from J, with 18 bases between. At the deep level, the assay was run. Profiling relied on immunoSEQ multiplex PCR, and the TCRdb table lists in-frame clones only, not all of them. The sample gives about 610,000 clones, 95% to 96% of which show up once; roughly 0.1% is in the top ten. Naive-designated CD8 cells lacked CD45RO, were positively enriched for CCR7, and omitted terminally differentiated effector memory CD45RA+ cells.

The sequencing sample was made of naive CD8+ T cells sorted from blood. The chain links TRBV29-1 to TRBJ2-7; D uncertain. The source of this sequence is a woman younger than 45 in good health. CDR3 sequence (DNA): TGCAGCGTTGAAGATAAGTCAGAGCTGATCGGCTACGAGCAGTACTTC. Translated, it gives CSVEDKSELIGYEQYF.